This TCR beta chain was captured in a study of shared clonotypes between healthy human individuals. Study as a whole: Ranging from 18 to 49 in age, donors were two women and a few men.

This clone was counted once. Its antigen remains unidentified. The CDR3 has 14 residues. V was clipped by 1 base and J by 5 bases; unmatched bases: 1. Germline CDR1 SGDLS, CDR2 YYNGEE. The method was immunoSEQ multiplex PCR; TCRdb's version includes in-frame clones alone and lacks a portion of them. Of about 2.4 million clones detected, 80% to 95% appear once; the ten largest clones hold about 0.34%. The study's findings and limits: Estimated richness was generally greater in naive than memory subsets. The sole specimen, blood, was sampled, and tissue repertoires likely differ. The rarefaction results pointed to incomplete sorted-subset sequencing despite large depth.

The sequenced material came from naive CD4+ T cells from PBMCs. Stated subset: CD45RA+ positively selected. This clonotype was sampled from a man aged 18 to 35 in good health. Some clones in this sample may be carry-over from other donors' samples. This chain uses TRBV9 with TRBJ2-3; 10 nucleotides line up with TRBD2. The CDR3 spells CASSVTSGIDTQYF. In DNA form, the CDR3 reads TGTGCCAGCAGCGTAACTAGCGGGATAGATACGCAGTATTTT.